One sample yielded the 9 T cell receptor beta chains listed below, sequenced in a study of T cell responses to AZD1222 COVID-19 vaccine. This table comes from immunoSEQ multiplex PCR, and its TCRdb copy is limited to in-frame clones, with some not included. There are 100,000 to 150,000 clones in the sample; approximately 90% occur only once, and about 1.1% lies in the top ten. The sample in question was peripheral blood, obtained 28 days after the second AZD1222 dose. These receptors all come from an adult who received the AZD1222 COVID-19 vaccine.

The CDR3, as DNA: TGTGCCAGCAGCTTAGACGGGCAGGGAGATACGCAGTATTTT. It encodes CASSLDGQGDTQYF. The chain employs TRBV11-3 and TRBJ2-3, with a weak D call TRBD1 (5 bases). The V and J ends lost 0 bases and 5 bases respectively, with 9 bases between them. Germline CDR1 reads SGHNT; CDR2 reads YENEEA. This CDR3 is 14 amino acids long. Complete variable domain (other parts from reference TRBV11-3 and TRBJ2-3): EAGVVQSPRYKIIEKKQPVAFWCNPISGHNTLYWYLQNLGQGPELLIRYENEEAVDDSQLPKDRFSAERLKGVDSTLKIQPAELGDSAVYLCASSLDGQGDTQYFGPGTRLTVL.

This sequence joins TRBV5-6 and TRBJ1-6; D is perhaps TRBD1 (5 bases). Germline-derived CDR1 and CDR2 are SGHDT and YYEEEE. The CDR3 has 19 amino acids. Deletions cut 4 bases from V and 0 bases from J, with 20 bases between. This CDR3 is CASSPAGPGQSSYNSPLHF. The CDR3 nucleotides read TGTGCCAGCAGCCCTGCGGGGCCCGGTCAAAGCTCCTATAATTCACCCCTCCACTTT.

This sequence joins TRBV12-3 or TRBV12-4 and TRBJ1-2, with D maybe TRBD1 (5 bases). V lost 6 bases and J lost 3, with 8 bases in between. The CDR3 has 12 amino acids. The CDR3 here is CASRWGDYGYTF. The CDR3 DNA sequence: TGTGCCAGCAGGTGGGGGGACTATGGCTACACCTTC.

The chain links TRBV9 to TRBJ2-7, with D possibly matching TRBD1 (6 bases). Between the trimmed V and J ends, which lost 4 bases and 2 bases, there was a span of 13 bases. Germline CDR1 reads SGDLS; CDR2 reads YYNGEE. The CDR3 covers 14 residues. As DNA, the CDR3 is TGTGCCAGCAGCACCGGACAGCGTACCTACGAGCAGTACTTC. The encoded protein is CASSTGQRTYEQYF.

A single count supports this clone. The gene calls are TRBV4-2 and TRBJ2-7; D unresolved. Trimming removed 1 base at V and 2 bases at J, with 9 bases between. There are 14 residues in the CDR3. Germline V gene sequence: CDR1 LGHNA, CDR2 YNFKEQ. The CDR3 DNA is TGTGCCAGCAGCCAAGTCACCCCCCCCTACGAGCAGTACTTC. Translation: CASSQVTPPYEQYF.

V is TRBV5-5 and J is TRBJ2-2, with 9 bases that match TRBD1. Looked up from germline, CDR1 is SGHKS and CDR2 is YYEKEE (reference sequence). With 4 bases clipped from V and 4 bases from J, the junction kept 8 bases outside the gene matches. The CDR3 has 16 residues. The chain's CDR3 is CASSPRDRELTGELFF. The CDR3 DNA reads as TGTGCCAGCAGCCCCCGGGACAGGGAACTCACCGGGGAGCTGTTTTTT.

This clone came up once. The J gene is TRBJ1-2, the V gene TRBV9; no clear D. CDR1 is SGDLS and CDR2 is YYNGEE in the germline V gene. The V gene lost 0 bases and the J gene lost 2 bases, with 8 bases spanning the gap. This CDR3 contains 14 residues. The CDR3 here is CASSVDPGNYGYTF. The CDR3 bases are TGTGCCAGCAGCGTAGATCCGGGCAACTATGGCTACACCTTC.

The J gene is TRBJ2-1, the V gene TRBV5-1; 14 nucleotides match TRBD2. The CDR3 has 17 amino acids. The V and J ends lost 3 bases and 0 bases, in that order; junction bases with no gene match: 2. Germline lookup yields CDR1 SGHRS and CDR2 YFSETQ. CDR3 loop: CASSYGTSGSSYNEQFF. In DNA, the CDR3 is TGCGCCAGCAGCTACGGGACTAGCGGGAGCTCCTACAATGAGCAGTTCTTC.

This chain uses TRBV6-5 with TRBJ2-7; no definite D call. The CDR3 loop spans 14 amino acids. Germline CDR1 MNHEY, CDR2 SVGAGI. The ends were cut back, 0 bases at V and 5 bases at J, with 11 bases in the middle. CDR3 loop: CASSYSTGPNEQYF. The CDR3 nucleotides read TGTGCCAGCAGTTACTCGACTGGACCCAACGAGCAGTACTTC.